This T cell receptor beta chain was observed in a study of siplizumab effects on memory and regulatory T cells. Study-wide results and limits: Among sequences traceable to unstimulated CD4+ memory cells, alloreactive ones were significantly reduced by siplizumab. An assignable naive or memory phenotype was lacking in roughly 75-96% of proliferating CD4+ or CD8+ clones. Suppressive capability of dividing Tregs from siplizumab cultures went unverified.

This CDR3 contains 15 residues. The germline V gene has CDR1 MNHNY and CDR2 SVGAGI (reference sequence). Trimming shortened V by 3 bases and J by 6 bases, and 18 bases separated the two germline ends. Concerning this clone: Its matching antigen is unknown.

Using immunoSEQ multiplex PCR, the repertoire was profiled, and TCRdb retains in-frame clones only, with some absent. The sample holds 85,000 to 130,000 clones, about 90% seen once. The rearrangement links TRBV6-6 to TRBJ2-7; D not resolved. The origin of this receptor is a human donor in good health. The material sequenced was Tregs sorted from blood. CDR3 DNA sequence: TGTGCCAGCAGTTATGATAAGTACGGAGTGGCCGAGCAGTACTTC. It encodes CASSYDKYGVAEQYF.